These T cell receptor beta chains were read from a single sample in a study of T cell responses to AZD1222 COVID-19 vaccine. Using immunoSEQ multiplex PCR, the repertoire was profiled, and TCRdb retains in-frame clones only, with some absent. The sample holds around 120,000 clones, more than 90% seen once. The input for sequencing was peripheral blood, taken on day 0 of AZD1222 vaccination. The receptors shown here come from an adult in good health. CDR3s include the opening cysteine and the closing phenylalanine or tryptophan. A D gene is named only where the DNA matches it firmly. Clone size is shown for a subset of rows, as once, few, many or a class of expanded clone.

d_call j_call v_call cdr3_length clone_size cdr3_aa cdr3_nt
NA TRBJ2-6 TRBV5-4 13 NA CASSLSGANVLTF TGTGCCAGCAGCTTGTCTGGGGCCAACGTCCTGACTTTC
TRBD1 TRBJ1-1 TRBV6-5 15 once CASRQGTAMNTEAFF TGTGCCAGCAGACAAGGGACAGCCATGAACACTGAAGCTTTCTTT
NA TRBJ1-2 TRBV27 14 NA CASSLRQGGWSYTF TGTGCCAGCAGTTTACGGCAGGGAGGATGGAGCTACACCTTC
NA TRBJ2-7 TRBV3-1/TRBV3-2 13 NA CASSRIRFHEQYF TGTGCCAGCAGCCGGATCAGGTTCCACGAGCAGTACTTC
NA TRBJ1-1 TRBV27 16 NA CASSSVGGPGNTEAFF TGTGCCAGCAGTTCCGTGGGAGGGCCTGGGAACACTGAAGCTTTCTTT
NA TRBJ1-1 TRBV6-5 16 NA CASSSQGPEGNTEAFF TGTGCCAGCAGTTCTCAGGGTCCGGAAGGAAACACTGAAGCTTTCTTT
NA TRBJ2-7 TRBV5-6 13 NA CASSFPGIHEQYF TGTGCCAGCAGCTTTCCAGGGATCCACGAGCAGTACTTC
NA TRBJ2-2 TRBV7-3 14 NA CASSLSLMGGELFF TGTGCCAGCAGCTTAAGTCTTATGGGCGGGGAGCTGTTTTTT
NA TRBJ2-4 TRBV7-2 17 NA CASSSLTAAVAKNIQYF TGTGCCAGCAGCTCTTTGACAGCCGCTGTGGCCAAAAACATTCAGTACTTC
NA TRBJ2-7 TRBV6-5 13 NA CATGIRGSYEQYF TGTGCCACCGGGATAAGGGGATCCTACGAGCAGTACTTC
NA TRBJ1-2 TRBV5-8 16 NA CASSPGTSSTAYGYTF TGTGCCAGCAGCCCCGGGACATCTAGTACAGCCTATGGCTACACCTTC
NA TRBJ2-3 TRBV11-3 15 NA CASSFETDDQYTQYF TGTGCCAGCAGCTTTGAGACAGATGACCAATATACGCAGTATTTT
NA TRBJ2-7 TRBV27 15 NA CASKPLTDPIYEQYF TGTGCCAGCAAACCCTTGACAGACCCAATCTACGAGCAGTACTTC
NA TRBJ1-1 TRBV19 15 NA CASSIKKELNTEAFF TGTGCCAGTAGTATTAAAAAGGAACTGAACACTGAAGCTTTCTTT
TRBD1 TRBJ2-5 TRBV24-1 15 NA CATSDLTGSGETQYF TGTGCCACCAGTGACCTGACAGGGAGCGGCGAGACCCAGTACTTC
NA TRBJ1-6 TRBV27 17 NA CASSFSVRGDYNSPLHF TGTGCCAGCAGTTTTTCAGTCAGGGGAGACTATAATTCACCCCTCCACTTT
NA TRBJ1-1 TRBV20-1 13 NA CSASGWTAEEAFF TGCAGTGCTAGTGGTTGGACAGCTGAAGAAGCTTTCTTT
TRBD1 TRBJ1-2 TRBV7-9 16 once CASSLSVGTGHSGYTF TGTGCCAGCAGCTTATCTGTGGGGACAGGGCATTCTGGCTACACCTTC
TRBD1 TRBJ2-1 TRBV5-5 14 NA CASSSDRGSNEQFF TGTGCCAGCAGCTCGGACAGGGGAAGCAATGAGCAGTTCTTC
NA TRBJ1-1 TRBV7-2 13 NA CASRGHPNTEAFF TGTGCCAGCAGAGGACACCCGAACACTGAAGCTTTCTTT
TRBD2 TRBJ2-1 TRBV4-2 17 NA CASSRKLAGDSYNEQFF TGTGCCAGCAGCCGCAAACTAGCGGGAGATTCCTACAATGAGCAGTTCTTC
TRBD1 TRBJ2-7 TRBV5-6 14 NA CASSMTGSSYEQYF TGTGCCAGCAGTATGACAGGGAGCTCCTACGAGCAGTACTTC
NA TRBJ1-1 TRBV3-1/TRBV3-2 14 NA CASSQGTLNTEAFF TGTGCCAGCAGCCAAGGGACACTGAACACTGAAGCTTTCTTT
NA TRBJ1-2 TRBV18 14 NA CASSVNVANYGYTF TGTGCCAGCTCAGTCAACGTAGCTAACTATGGCTACACCTTC